This T cell receptor (beta chain) comes out of a study of T-cell memory formation after mild COVID-19. Study overall: TCR clusters largely stayed donor specific. Study-wide results and limits: Mainly in CM and EM were contracting CD4+ clones; CD8+ were in EMRA. In second-wave clones peaking day 37, SARS-CoV-2 specificity remained unconfirmed.

The CDR3 spans 13 residues. Germline V gene data show CDR1 as SGHTA and CDR2 as FQGNSA. V was pared by 5 bases and J by 10 bases, with 17 bases between. Worth noting for this clonotype: Its antigen is as yet unknown.

Libraries for TCRalpha and TCRbeta carried sample barcodes and unique molecular identifiers via 5'RACE. TCRdb re-called the 5' RACE reads with MiXCR, one entry per CDR3 protein. The sample holds about 430,000 distinct CDR3 sequences, 20% to 30% seen once. Input material: PBMCs or a T cell subset sorted from them (not recorded which). The TCR originated in an adult woman who had mild COVID-19 (a few samples of this study predate the infection). Cell type and time point are not known. V is TRBV7-2 and J is TRBJ1-2; D gene uncertain. The CDR3: CASSLTLSGFYTF. The DNA for the CDR3 is TGTGCCAGCAGCCTTACCCTTTCGGGATTCTACACCTTC.